This T cell receptor (beta chain) was captured in a study of T cells in Graves' hyperthyroidism and ophthalmopathy. With V trimmed by 1 base and J by 6 bases, 0 bases remained unmatched. This CDR3 region has 13 residues. Per germline, CDR1 DFQATT and CDR2 SNEGSKA (reference sequence). This clonotype was recorded many times. The TCR beta CDR3 regions underwent amplification using RNA transcripts as the source. First-round RT-PCR of the TCR CDR3 relied on the HTBI primer set. One entry per CDR3 protein results from TCRdb running MiXCR on the multiplex PCR reads. The sample shows hundreds of thousands of distinct CDR3 sequences, 15% to 19% of them seen only once.

This receptor was identified in a woman younger than 30 with Graves' hyperthyroidism. Sequenced: blood. The chain joins TRBV20-1 to TRBJ2-7; 13 nucleotides line up with TRBD2. Here the CDR3 DNA reads TGCAGTGCTAGAGGGACTAGCGGGAGCGAGCAGTACTTC. Its translation is CSARGTSGSEQYF.